This T cell receptor beta chain is from a study of cytomegalovirus exposure and HLA in healthy donors. Study-level background: Unique TCR beta sequences numbering 120 million or so came from approximately 180 million T cells in an earlier analysis. Study-wide points: Other equally common chains were less clonally expanded than HLA-associated TCR beta chains, a later analysis showed.

60 Vbeta and 13 Jbeta primers were used in PCR. Clones were read by immunoSEQ multiplex PCR, and TCRdb kept only the in-frame ones, dropping some. The sample holds roughly 150,000 clones; around 73% are singletons and the top ten take approximately 5.1%. Per germline, CDR1 MDHEN and CDR2 SYDVKM. V dropped 5 bases and J dropped 2; count of bases not matched to a gene: 4. This CDR3 contains 14 residues. Only one count was recorded for this clone. Its antigen is not identified. The origin of this receptor is a woman aged 18-29 years in good health and CMV-seropositive. Sequencing used PBMCs. The chain links TRBV28 to TRBJ2-7, with 9 positions matching TRBD2. CDR3 loop: CASSPSGDPYEQYF. The CDR3 DNA reads TGTGCCAGCAGTCCTAGCGGGGACCCCTACGAGCAGTACTTC.